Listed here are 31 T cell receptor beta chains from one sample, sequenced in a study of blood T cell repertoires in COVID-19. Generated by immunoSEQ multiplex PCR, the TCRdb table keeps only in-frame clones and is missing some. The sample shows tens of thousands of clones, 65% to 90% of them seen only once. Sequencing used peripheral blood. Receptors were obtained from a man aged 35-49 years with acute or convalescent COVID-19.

CDR3 residues: CASSQGSGGGYTF. As DNA, the CDR3 is TGTGCCAGCAGCCAAGGGTCAGGGGGTGGCTACACCTTC. The rearrangement joins TRBV3-1 (or the pseudogene TRBV3-2) to TRBJ1-2; TRBD1 aligns across 7 bases. This CDR3 has 13 amino acids. Germline loops: CDR1 LGHDT, CDR2 YNNKEL (reference sequence). With 1 base clipped from V and 7 bases from J, the junction kept 3 bases outside the gene matches.

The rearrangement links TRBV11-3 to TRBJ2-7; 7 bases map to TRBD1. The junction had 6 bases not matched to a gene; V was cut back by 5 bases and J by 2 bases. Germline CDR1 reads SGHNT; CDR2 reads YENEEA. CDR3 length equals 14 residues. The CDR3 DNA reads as TGTGCCAGCAGCAACAGGGGATCGGCCTACGAGCAGTACTTC. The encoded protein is CASSNRGSAYEQYF. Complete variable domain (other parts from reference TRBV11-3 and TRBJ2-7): EAGVVQSPRYKIIEKKQPVAFWCNPISGHNTLYWYLQNLGQGPELLIRYENEEAVDDSQLPKDRFSAERLKGVDSTLKIQPAELGDSAVYLCASSNRGSAYEQYFGPGTRLTVT.

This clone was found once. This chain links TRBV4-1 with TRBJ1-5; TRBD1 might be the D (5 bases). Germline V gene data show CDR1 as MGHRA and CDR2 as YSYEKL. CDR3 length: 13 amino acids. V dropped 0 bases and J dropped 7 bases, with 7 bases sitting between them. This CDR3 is CASSQERGQPQHF. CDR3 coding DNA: TGCGCCAGCAGCCAAGAGCGGGGCCAGCCCCAGCATTTT.

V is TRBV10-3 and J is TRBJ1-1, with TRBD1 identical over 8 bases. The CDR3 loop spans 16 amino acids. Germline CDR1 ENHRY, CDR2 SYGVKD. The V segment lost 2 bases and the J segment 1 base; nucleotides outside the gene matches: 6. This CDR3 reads CAISEPNRGENTEAFF. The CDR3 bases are TGTGCCATCAGTGAGCCGAACAGGGGGGAGAACACTGAAGCTTTCTTT.

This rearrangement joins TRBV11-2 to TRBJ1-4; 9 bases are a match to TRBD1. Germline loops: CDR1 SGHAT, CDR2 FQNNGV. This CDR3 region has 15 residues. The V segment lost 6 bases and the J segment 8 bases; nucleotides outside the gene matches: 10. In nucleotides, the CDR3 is TGTGCCAGCAGTTGGAGGGGACAGGGATGGGAAAAACTGTTTTTT. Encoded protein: CASSWRGQGWEKLFF.

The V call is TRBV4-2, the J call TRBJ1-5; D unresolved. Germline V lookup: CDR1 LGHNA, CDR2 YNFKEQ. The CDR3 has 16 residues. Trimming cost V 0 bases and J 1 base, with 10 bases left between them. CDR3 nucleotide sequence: TGTGCCAGCAGCCAAGACGGGGAAGGGAGCAATCAGCCCCAGCATTTT. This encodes CASSQDGEGSNQPQHF.

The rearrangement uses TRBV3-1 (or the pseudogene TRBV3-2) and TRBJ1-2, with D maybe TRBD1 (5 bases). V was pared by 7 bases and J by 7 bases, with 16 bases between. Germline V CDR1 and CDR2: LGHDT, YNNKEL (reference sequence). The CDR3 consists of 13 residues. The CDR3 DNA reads TGTGCCAGCACCCTGGAGGGGAAGAGTGGCTACACCTTC. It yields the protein CASTLEGKSGYTF.

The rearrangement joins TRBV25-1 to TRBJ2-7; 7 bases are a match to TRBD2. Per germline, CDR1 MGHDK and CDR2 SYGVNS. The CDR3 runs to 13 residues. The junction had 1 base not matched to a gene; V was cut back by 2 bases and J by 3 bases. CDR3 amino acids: CASSEGEGYEQYF. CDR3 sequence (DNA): TGTGCCAGCAGTGAAGGGGAGGGCTACGAGCAGTACTTC.

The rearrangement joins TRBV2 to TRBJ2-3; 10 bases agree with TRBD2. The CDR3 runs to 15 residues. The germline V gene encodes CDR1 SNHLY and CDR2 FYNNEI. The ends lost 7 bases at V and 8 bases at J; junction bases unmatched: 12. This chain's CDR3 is CASTSTGLASGTQYF. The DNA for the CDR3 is TGTGCCAGCACCTCCACGGGACTAGCGAGCGGTACGCAGTATTTT.

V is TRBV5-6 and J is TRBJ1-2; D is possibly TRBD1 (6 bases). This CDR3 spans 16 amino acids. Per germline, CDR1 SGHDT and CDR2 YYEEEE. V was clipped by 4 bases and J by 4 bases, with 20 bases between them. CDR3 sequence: CASSILDSRGGYGYTF. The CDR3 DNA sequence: TGTGCCAGCAGCATCCTAGACAGCCGAGGGGGCTATGGCTACACCTTC.

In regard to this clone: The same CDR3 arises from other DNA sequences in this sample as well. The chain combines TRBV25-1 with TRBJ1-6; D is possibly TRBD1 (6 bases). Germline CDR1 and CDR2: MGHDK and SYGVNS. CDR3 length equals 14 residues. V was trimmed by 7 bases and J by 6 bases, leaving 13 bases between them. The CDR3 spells CASTPGQSNSPLHF. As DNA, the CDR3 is TGTGCCAGCACCCCTGGACAGAGTAATTCACCCCTCCACTTT.

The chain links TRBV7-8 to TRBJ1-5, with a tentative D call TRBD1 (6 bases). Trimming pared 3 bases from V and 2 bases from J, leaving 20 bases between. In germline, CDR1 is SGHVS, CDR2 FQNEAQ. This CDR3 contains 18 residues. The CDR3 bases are TGTGCCAGCAGCTTCACTACTACAGGGAGAGAAGGCAATCAGCCCCAGCATTTT. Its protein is CASSFTTTGREGNQPQHF.

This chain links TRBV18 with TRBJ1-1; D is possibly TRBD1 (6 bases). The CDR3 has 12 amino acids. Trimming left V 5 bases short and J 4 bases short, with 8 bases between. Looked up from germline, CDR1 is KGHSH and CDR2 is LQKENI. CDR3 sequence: CASSGGSTEAFF. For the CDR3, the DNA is TGTGCCAGCTCAGGGGGCAGCACTGAAGCTTTCTTT.

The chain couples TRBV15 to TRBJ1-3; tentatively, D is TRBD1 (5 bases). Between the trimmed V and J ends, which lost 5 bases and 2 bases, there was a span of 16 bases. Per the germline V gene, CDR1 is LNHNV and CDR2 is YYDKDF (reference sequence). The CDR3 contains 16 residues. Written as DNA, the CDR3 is TGTGCCACCAGCGTTGACAGCGTGGGTGCTGGAAACACCATATATTTT. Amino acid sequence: CATSVDSVGAGNTIYF.

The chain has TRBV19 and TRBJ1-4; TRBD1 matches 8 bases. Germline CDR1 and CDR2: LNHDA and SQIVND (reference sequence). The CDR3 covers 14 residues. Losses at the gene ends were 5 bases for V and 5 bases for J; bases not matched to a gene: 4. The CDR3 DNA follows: TGTGCCAGTAGTGTGAGACAGGGGAATGAAAAACTGTTTTTT. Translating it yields CASSVRQGNEKLFF. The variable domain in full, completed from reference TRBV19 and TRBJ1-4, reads DGGITQSPKYLFRKEGQNVTLSCEQNLNHDAMYWYRQDPGQGLRLIYYSQIVNDFQKGDIAEGYSVSREKKESFPLTVTSAQKNPTAFYLCASSVRQGNEKLFFGSGTQLSVL.

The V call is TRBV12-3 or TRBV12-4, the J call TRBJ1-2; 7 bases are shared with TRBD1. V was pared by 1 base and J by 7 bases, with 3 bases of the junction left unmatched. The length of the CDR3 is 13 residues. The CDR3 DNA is TGTGCCAGCAGTTTAGAATACAGGGGTGGCTACACCTTC. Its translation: CASSLEYRGGYTF.

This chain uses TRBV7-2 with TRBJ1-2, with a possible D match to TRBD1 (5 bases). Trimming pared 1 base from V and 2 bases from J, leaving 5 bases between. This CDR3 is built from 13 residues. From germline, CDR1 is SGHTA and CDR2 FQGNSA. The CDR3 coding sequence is TGTGCCAGCAGCTTAGAGGGGAACTATGGCTACACCTTC. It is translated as CASSLEGNYGYTF. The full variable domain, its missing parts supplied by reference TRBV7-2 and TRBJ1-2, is GAGVSQSPSNKVTEKGKDVELRCDPISGHTALYWYRQSLGQGLEFLIYFQGNSAPDKSGLPSDRFSAERTGGSVSTLTIQRTQQEDSAVYLCASSLEGNYGYTFGSGTRLTVV.

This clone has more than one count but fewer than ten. CDR3 in DNA: TGCGCCAGCAGCTTGGGCGGGGGCACTGAAGCTTTCTTT. Its translation is CASSLGGGTEAFF. The V call is TRBV5-1, the J call TRBJ1-1, with D possibly TRBD1 on 5 matching bases. V lost 0 bases, J lost 4 bases, and 7 bases lay in between. The CDR3 consists of 13 residues. Germline CDR1 reads SGHRS; CDR2 reads YFSETQ.

CDR3: CASSPDRQGYGYTF. DNA of the CDR3: TGTGCCAGCTCACCGGACAGGCAGGGATATGGCTACACCTTC. V is TRBV18 and J is TRBJ1-2; 7 bases align to TRBD1. The junction had 6 bases not matched to a gene; V was cut back by 3 bases and J by 5 bases. This CDR3 has 14 amino acids. Per germline, CDR1 KGHSH and CDR2 LQKENI.

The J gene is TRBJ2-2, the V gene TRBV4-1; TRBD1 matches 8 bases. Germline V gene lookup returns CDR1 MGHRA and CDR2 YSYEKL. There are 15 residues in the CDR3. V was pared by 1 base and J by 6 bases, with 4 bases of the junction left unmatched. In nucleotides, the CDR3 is TGCGCCAGCAGCCAAGGGGGGACAGGCGCCGGGGAGCTGTTTTTT. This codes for CASSQGGTGAGELFF.

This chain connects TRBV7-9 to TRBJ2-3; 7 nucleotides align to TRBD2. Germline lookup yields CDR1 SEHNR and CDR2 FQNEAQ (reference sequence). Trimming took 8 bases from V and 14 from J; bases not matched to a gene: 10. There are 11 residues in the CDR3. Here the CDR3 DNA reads TGTGCCAGCGCGTTAGGGACTAAGGGGTATTTT. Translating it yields CASALGTKGYF.

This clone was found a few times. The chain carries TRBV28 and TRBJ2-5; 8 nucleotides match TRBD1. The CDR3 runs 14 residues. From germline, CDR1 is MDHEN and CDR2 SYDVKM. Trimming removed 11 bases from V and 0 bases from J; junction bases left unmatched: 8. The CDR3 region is CASLPGQDQETQYF. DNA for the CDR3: TGTGCCTCTCTACCGGGACAGGACCAAGAGACCCAGTACTTC. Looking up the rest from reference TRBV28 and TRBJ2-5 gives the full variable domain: DVKVTQSSRYLVKRTGEKVFLECVQDMDHENMFWYRQDPGLGLRLIYFSYDVKMKEKGDIPEGYSVSREKKERFSLILESASTNQTSMYLCASLPGQDQETQYFGPGTRLLVL.

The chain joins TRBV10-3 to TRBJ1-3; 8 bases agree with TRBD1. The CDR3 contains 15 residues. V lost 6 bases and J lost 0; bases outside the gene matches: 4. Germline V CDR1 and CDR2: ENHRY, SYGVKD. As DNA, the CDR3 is TGTGCCATCAGCCCGACAGGGGTCTCTGGAAACACCATATATTTT. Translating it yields CAISPTGVSGNTIYF.

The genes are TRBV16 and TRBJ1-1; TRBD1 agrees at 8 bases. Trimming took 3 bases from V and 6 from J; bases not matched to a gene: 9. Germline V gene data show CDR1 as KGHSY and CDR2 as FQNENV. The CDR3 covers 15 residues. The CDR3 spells CASSQAADRVAEAFF. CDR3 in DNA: TGTGCCAGCAGCCAGGCCGCGGACAGGGTCGCTGAAGCTTTCTTT.

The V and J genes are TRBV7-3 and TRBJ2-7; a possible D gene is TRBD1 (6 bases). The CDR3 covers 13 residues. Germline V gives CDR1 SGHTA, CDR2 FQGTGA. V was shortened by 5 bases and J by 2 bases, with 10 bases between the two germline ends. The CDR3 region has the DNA TGTGCCAGCAGCCGAGACAGGACCTACGAGCAGTACTTC. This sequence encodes CASSRDRTYEQYF.

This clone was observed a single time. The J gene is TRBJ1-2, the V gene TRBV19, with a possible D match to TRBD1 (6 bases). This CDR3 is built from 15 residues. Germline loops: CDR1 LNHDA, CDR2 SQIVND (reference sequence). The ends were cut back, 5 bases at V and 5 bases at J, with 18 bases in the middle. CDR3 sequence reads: CASSAPGTRLYGYTF. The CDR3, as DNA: TGTGCCAGTAGTGCCCCCGGGACAAGACTTTATGGCTACACCTTC.

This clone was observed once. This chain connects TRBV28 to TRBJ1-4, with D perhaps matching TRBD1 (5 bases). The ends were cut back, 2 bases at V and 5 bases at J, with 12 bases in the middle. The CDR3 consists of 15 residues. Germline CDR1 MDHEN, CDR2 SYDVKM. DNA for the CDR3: TGTGCCAGCAGTTTAGTAGGGGCCTCAAATGAAAAACTGTTTTTT. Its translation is CASSLVGASNEKLFF.

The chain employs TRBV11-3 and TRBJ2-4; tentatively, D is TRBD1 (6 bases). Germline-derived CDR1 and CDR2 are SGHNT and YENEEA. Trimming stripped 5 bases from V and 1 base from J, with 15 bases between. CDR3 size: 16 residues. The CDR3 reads CASSLNEGEAKNIQYF. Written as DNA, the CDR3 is TGTGCCAGCAGCCTTAATGAGGGGGAGGCCAAAAACATTCAGTACTTC.

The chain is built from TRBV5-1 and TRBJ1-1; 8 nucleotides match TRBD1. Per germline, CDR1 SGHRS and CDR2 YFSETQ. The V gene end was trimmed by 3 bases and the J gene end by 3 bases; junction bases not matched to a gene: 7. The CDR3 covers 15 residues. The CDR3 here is CASSSTTGGYTEAFF. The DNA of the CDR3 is TGCGCCAGCAGCTCGACAACAGGGGGGTACACTGAAGCTTTCTTT.

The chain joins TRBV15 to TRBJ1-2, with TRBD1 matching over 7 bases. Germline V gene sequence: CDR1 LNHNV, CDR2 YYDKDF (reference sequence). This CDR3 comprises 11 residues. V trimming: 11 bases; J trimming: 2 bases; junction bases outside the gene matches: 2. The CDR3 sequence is CAVQGNYGYTF. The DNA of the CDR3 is TGTGCCGTACAGGGGAACTATGGCTACACCTTC.

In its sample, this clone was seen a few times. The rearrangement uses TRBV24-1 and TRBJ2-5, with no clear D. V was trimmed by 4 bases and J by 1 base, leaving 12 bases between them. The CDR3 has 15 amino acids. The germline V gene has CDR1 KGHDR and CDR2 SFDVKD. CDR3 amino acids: CATSDRDKIQETQYF. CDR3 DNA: TGTGCCACCAGTGACCGCGACAAGATCCAAGAGACCCAGTACTTC.